This paragraph covers one TCR beta chain sequence. The source of the sample is a study of blood T cell repertoires in COVID-19. Overall study: Spain, Italy and the United States supplied samples that represented acute and convalescent COVID-19.

It was during active infection that Seattle patients were enrolled and then longitudinally followed. With 4 bases clipped from V and 0 bases from J, the junction kept 4 bases outside the gene matches. Germline values: CDR1 MNHNY, CDR2 SVGAGI (reference sequence). The CDR3 consists of 16 residues. How the authors handled the data: Quantification of nucleated cells was approximated via reference gene primer amplification. Data came from immunoSEQ multiplex PCR; TCRdb stores just in-frame clones and leaves some out. V, J and clone size were drawn from that table, and D and trimming were deduced from the DNA. The sample has approximately 440,000 clones, about 87% seen once.

This sequence joins TRBV6-6 and TRBJ1-1; 11 bases fit TRBD1. Sequencing input: peripheral blood. The sequence was collected from a woman between 50 and 59 years old with COVID-19, enrolled during active disease. CDR3 protein: CASSFGQGAMNTEAFF. The CDR3 coding sequence is TGTGCCAGCAGTTTTGGACAGGGGGCGATGAACACTGAAGCTTTCTTT.